The clone carrying this TCR beta chain was counted once. No antigen is known for it. The data were taken from a study of OX40 agonist ivuxolimab in advanced cancers. Study as a whole: The treatment was a fully human IgG2 OX40 agonist, ivuxolimab. Study-wide findings and caveats: At 0.1 to 3.0 mg/kg, clonal expansion of CD4+ and CD8+ blood T cells had occurred by week 6.

V lost 5 bases, J lost 4 bases, and 18 bases stayed unmatched. CDR1 SGHNT and CDR2 YENEEA come from the germline V gene. This CDR3 has 19 residues. This table comes from immunoSEQ multiplex PCR, and its TCRdb copy is limited to in-frame clones, with some not included. The sample shows 75,000 to 90,000 clones, roughly 92% of them seen only once. The chain recombines TRBV11-3 with TRBJ1-5; the match to TRBD1 covers 9 bases. The input for sequencing was CD4+ or CD8+ T cells sorted from blood, taken in a trial of the OX40 agonist ivuxolimab. This receptor was obtained from an adult with an advanced solid tumor such as melanoma, head and neck, liver or kidney cancer. This CDR3 reads CASSPNVPGQGMVNQPQHF. The CDR3 DNA reads TGTGCCAGCAGCCCCAACGTCCCGGGACAGGGAATGGTTAATCAGCCCCAGCATTTT.